This TCR beta chain was captured by sequencing in a study of T cell responses to AZD1222 COVID-19 vaccine. The trim removed 5 bases at V and 5 bases at J, leaving 2 bases unmatched. Per germline, CDR1 LGHDT and CDR2 YNNKEL (reference sequence). CDR3 length: 15 residues. Clones were read by immunoSEQ multiplex PCR, and TCRdb kept only the in-frame ones, dropping some. This sample has some 150,000 clones, with about 92% found just once. Regarding this clone: The antigen is not known.

Study-level points and caveats: Rises in breadth and depth of Spike-specific TCRs came after two AZD1222 doses.

The J gene is TRBJ2-3, the V gene TRBV3-1 (or the pseudogene TRBV3-2); 15 bases map to TRBD2. Sample: peripheral blood, taken on day 0 of AZD1222 vaccination. This TCR was recovered from an adult in good health. This chain's CDR3 is CASSLGLAGGDTQYF. CDR3 sequence (DNA): TGTGCCAGCAGCTTGGGACTAGCGGGAGGAGATACGCAGTATTTT.